This T cell receptor (beta chain) comes out of a study of T cells after yellow fever vaccination. Study at large: It was SMART-Seq v4 Ultra Low Input that prepared the fractions with low cell numbers. Whole-study findings and limits: One caveat is that FACS-sorted repertoires could contain abundant clonotypes contaminating from the bulk population.

This clonotype was recorded at least ten times. The antigen is undetermined. TCRdb reanalysed the 5' RACE reads using MiXCR and keeps one entry per CDR3 protein. This table holds a few hundred thousand distinct CDR3 sequences, almost 4% found once. Trimming shortened V by 7 bases and J by 2 bases, and 17 bases separated the two germline ends. The CDR3 loop spans 14 amino acids. Germline V CDR1 and CDR2: SQVTM, ANQGSEA. The chain employs TRBV29-1 and TRBJ1-1; possible D gene TRBD1, 5 bases. The sequence derives from a man aged 18 to 30 who received the YFV17D yellow fever vaccine. The material was PBMCs, obtained 5 days after the yellow fever booster vaccination. The CDR3 reads CSARIRDLNTEAFF. The CDR3 DNA reads TGCAGCGCCAGGATCAGGGACTTAAACACTGAAGCTTTCTTT.